The 32 T cell receptor beta chains presented below share a single source sample, sequenced in a study of cytomegalovirus exposure and HLA in healthy donors. With 60 Vbeta and 13 Jbeta primers, the PCR was carried out. Clones were read by immunoSEQ multiplex PCR, and TCRdb kept only the in-frame ones, dropping some. The data contain around 130,000 clones, more than 60% of them singletons. Input material: PBMCs. These TCRs come from a woman in her thirties or forties in good health and CMV-seropositive.

V gene TRBV5-6 combines with J gene TRBJ2-2; no definite D call. The V gene lost 1 base and the J gene lost 2 bases, with 6 bases spanning the gap. The CDR3 loop spans 14 amino acids. Germline CDR1 reads SGHDT; CDR2 reads YYEEEE. For the CDR3, the DNA is TGTGCCAGCAGCTTGAACTATAACACCGGGGAGCTGTTTTTT. Translating it yields CASSLNYNTGELFF.

The V and J genes are TRBV15 and TRBJ1-4, with TRBD1 matching 8 bases. Germline assignment: CDR1 LNHNV and CDR2 YYDKDF (reference sequence). This CDR3 contains 15 residues. The J segment lost 8 bases and the V segment lost 5 bases, leaving 10 bases of the junction unmatched. The CDR3 nucleotides read TGTGCCACCAGCGGCGAGGACAGGGCCGACGAAAAACTGTTTTTT. This translates into CATSGEDRADEKLFF.

V and J are TRBV19 and TRBJ1-1; D call uncertain. The ends were cut back, 7 bases at V and 0 bases at J, with 9 bases in the middle. From germline, CDR1 is LNHDA and CDR2 SQIVND (reference sequence). The CDR3 covers 13 residues. The CDR3 spells CASTRLMNTEAFF. DNA of the CDR3: TGTGCCAGTACCAGACTTATGAACACTGAAGCTTTCTTT.

J is TRBJ2-2 and V is TRBV4-3; 12 bases are shared with TRBD2. The germline CDR1 and CDR2 sequences are LGHNA and YSLEER. This CDR3 is 16 amino acids long. With V trimmed by 6 bases and J by 2 bases, 4 bases remained unmatched. The CDR3 coding sequence is TGCGCCAGCAGTACTAGCGGGGGGCCCAACACCGGGGAGCTGTTTTTT. This sequence encodes CASSTSGGPNTGELFF.

This clone occurred once. The V and J genes are TRBV15 and TRBJ2-5; TRBD2 is a possible D gene (5 bases). CDR3 size: 15 residues. Germline CDR1 and CDR2: LNHNV and YYDKDF (reference sequence). The V gene lost 0 bases and the J gene lost 0 bases, with 8 bases spanning the gap. CDR3 sequence reads: CATSRDQDYQETQYF. As DNA, the CDR3 is TGTGCCACCAGCAGAGATCAGGACTACCAAGAGACCCAGTACTTC.

This chain uses TRBV7-9 with TRBJ2-3, with a possible D match to TRBD2 (7 bases). The V gene's germline CDR1 is SEHNR and CDR2 FQNEAQ (reference sequence). V was shortened by 5 bases and J by 2 bases, with 20 bases between the two germline ends. This CDR3 has 17 residues. In DNA, the CDR3 is TGTGCCAGCAGCCGCATGGTGGGGGGGGCCTCCACAGATACGCAGTATTTT. It yields the protein CASSRMVGGASTDTQYF.

The CDR3 sequence is CSVLQGSYNEQFF. The CDR3 nucleotides are TGCAGCGTACTACAGGGGTCCTACAATGAGCAGTTCTTC. The chain recombines TRBV29-1 with TRBJ2-1; 7 nucleotides agree with TRBD1. The CDR3 runs 13 residues. Trimming removed 6 bases from V and 1 base from J; junction bases left unmatched: 3. Germline-derived CDR1 and CDR2 are SQVTM and ANQGSEA.

The chain employs TRBV7-2 and TRBJ2-1, with 8 bases aligning to TRBD2. This CDR3 spans 18 amino acids. Germline-derived CDR1 and CDR2 are SGHTA and FQGNSA. V dropped 2 bases and J dropped 0; count of bases not matched to a gene: 9. For the CDR3, the DNA is TGTGCCAGCAGCTTACCTAGCGGGTCTCTTAGCTCCTACAATGAGCAGTTCTTC. As protein: CASSLPSGSLSSYNEQFF.

This chain joins TRBV5-1 and TRBJ1-1; D is ambiguous. V lost 5 bases and J lost 1, with 9 bases in between. The CDR3 covers 13 residues. Germline lookup yields CDR1 SGHRS and CDR2 YFSETQ. The chain's CDR3 is CASSRTANTEAFF. As DNA, the CDR3 is TGCGCCAGCAGTCGAACAGCGAACACTGAAGCTTTCTTT.

The V call is TRBV7-2, the J call TRBJ2-5, with TRBD2 identical over 12 bases. J lost 5 bases, V lost 0 bases, and 7 bases had no gene match. Germline CDR1 is SGHTA and CDR2 is FQGNSA. This CDR3 spans 17 amino acids. The CDR3 DNA reads TGTGCCAGCAGCTTAGCCATCACTAGCGGGAGGAGGGAGACCCAGTACTTC. The encoded protein is CASSLAITSGRRETQYF. Using reference TRBV7-2 and TRBJ2-5 for the parts outside the CDR3, the full variable domain is GAGVSQSPSNKVTEKGKDVELRCDPISGHTALYWYRQSLGQGLEFLIYFQGNSAPDKSGLPSDRFSAERTGGSVSTLTIQRTQQEDSAVYLCASSLAITSGRRETQYFGPGTRLLVL.

V usage is TRBV5-6 and J usage is TRBJ1-2; 11 positions agree with TRBD1. Per germline, CDR1 SGHDT and CDR2 YYEEEE. The CDR3 has 14 residues. Trimming removed 4 bases from V and 3 bases from J; junction bases left unmatched: 2. The CDR3 region has the DNA TGTGCCAGCAGCCGGACAGGGGGCGACTATGGCTACACCTTC. Residues: CASSRTGGDYGYTF.

The chain uses TRBV12-1 and TRBJ2-3; the tabulated D call, TRBD1, remains unverified against the DNA. TRBV12-1 is annotated as a pseudogene. The length of the CDR3 is 18 residues. The CDR3 spells CASSFDSQGVADTDTQYF. Here the CDR3 DNA reads TGTGCCAGCAGCTTTGATTCTCAGGGGGTAGCGGACACAGATACGCAGTATTTT.

The chain is built from TRBV5-1 and TRBJ2-2; the D is unclear. This CDR3 is built from 17 residues. V was shortened by 0 bases and J by 6 bases, with 18 bases between the two germline ends. Germline CDR1 is SGHRS and CDR2 is YFSETQ. The CDR3 DNA reads as TGCGCCAGCAGCTTGGGTGTTTTTGGCAGTCAGGCCGGGGAGCTGTTTTTT. Its translation is CASSLGVFGSQAGELFF.

This clone was picked up one time. V and J are TRBV7-9 and TRBJ1-1, with unresolved D. Trimming removed 5 bases at V and 2 bases at J, with 12 bases between. The CDR3 runs to 14 residues. Germline V gene sequence: CDR1 SEHNR, CDR2 FQNEAQ (reference sequence). This CDR3 reads CASSPRERNTEAFF. For the CDR3, the DNA is TGTGCCAGCAGCCCGCGGGAGCGAAACACTGAAGCTTTCTTT.

This clone has a single count. The chain is built from TRBV7-9 and TRBJ1-3; 12 positions agree with TRBD1. The CDR3 extends over 16 amino acids. Germline lookup yields CDR1 SEHNR and CDR2 FQNEAQ (reference sequence). V lost 6 bases to trimming and J lost 6 bases; unmatched junction nucleotides: 9. The CDR3 sequence is CASSYLSGQGANTIYF. The CDR3 DNA follows: TGTGCCAGCAGTTACCTCTCGGGACAGGGGGCAAACACCATATATTTT.

This chain joins TRBV19 and TRBJ2-5, with 9 bases matching TRBD1. Per the germline V gene, CDR1 is LNHDA and CDR2 is SQIVND (reference sequence). V lost 6 bases, J lost 4 bases, and 6 bases stayed unmatched. The CDR3 sequence is 14 residues long. The CDR3 sequence: CASRVWDRAETQYF. DNA of the CDR3: TGTGCCAGTAGGGTTTGGGACAGGGCAGAGACCCAGTACTTC.

The J gene is TRBJ2-2, the V gene TRBV7-2, with a weak D call TRBD2 (5 bases). This CDR3 is built from 14 residues. With 6 bases removed from V and 4 bases from J, the gap between germline ends came to 12 bases. Germline loops: CDR1 SGHTA, CDR2 FQGNSA. The CDR3 loop reads CASSPGMSTGELFF. CDR3 bases: TGTGCCAGCAGTCCGGGGATGAGCACCGGGGAGCTGTTTTTT. Full variable domain (remainder filled in from reference TRBV7-2 and TRBJ2-2): GAGVSQSPSNKVTEKGKDVELRCDPISGHTALYWYRQSLGQGLEFLIYFQGNSAPDKSGLPSDRFSAERTGGSVSTLTIQRTQQEDSAVYLCASSPGMSTGELFFGEGSRLTVL.

CDR3 residues: CASKNTQGESSDGYTF. The CDR3 DNA is TGTGCCAGCAAAAACACCCAGGGGGAGTCCTCGGATGGCTACACCTTC. The gene calls are TRBV7-9 and TRBJ1-2; 7 bases are a match to TRBD1. With 7 bases clipped from V and 6 bases from J, the junction kept 17 bases outside the gene matches. The CDR3 length is 16 residues. CDR1 and CDR2 from the germline V gene are SEHNR and FQNEAQ (reference sequence).

The CDR3 is CASSQQGYEQYF. CDR3 in DNA: TGTGCCAGCAGCCAACAGGGCTACGAGCAGTACTTC. The chain combines TRBV7-2 with TRBJ2-7; a possible D gene is TRBD1 (6 bases). Trimming removed 5 bases from V and 3 bases from J, with 8 bases in between. The CDR3 contains 12 residues. Looked up from germline, CDR1 is SGHTA and CDR2 is FQGNSA.

The chain has TRBV5-4 and TRBJ1-1; D call uncertain. This CDR3 spans 13 amino acids. Between the trimmed V and J ends, which lost 0 bases and 8 bases, there was a span of 11 bases. Germline CDR1 reads SGHNT; CDR2 reads YYREEE (reference sequence). The CDR3 DNA follows: TGTGCCAGCAGCTTGGCGCAGGAATTGGAAGCTTTCTTT. Its protein product is CASSLAQELEAFF.

This rearrangement joins TRBV19 to TRBJ1-2; 9 bases are shared with TRBD1. V lost 5 bases to trimming and J lost 4 bases; unmatched junction nucleotides: 8. Germline V gene sequence: CDR1 LNHDA, CDR2 SQIVND (reference sequence). This CDR3 has 15 amino acids. The DNA of the CDR3 is TGTGCCAGTAGTCTCGGACAGGGGAACATCTATGGCTACACCTTC. Translated, it gives CASSLGQGNIYGYTF.

The CDR3 DNA reads TGTGCCAGCAGTTATAGAGGGACAGGGAACACTGAAGCTTTCTTT. Its translation is CASSYRGTGNTEAFF. The V call is TRBV6-5, the J call TRBJ1-1; 8 bases agree with TRBD1. Germline-derived CDR1 and CDR2 are MNHEY and SVGAGI. Losses at the gene ends were 3 bases for V and 1 base for J; bases not matched to a gene: 4. This CDR3 is built from 15 residues.

This chain connects TRBV5-4 to TRBJ1-3; 10 bases are a match to TRBD1. This CDR3 contains 17 residues. Losses at the gene ends were 4 bases for V and 0 bases for J; bases not matched to a gene: 7. CDR1 and CDR2 from the germline V gene are SGHNT and YYREEE (reference sequence). The chain's CDR3 is CASSPTGGTVSGNTIYF. The CDR3 nucleotides are TGTGCCAGCAGCCCGACAGGGGGCACCGTCTCTGGAAACACCATATATTTT.

The V and J genes are TRBV30 and TRBJ1-1; no firm D call. The V end was cut by 1 base, the J end by 1 base, with 7 bases between. Germline V gene data show CDR1 as GTSNPN and CDR2 as SVGIG (reference sequence). The CDR3 contains 13 residues. Here the CDR3 DNA reads TGTGCCTGGAGTGCTAACTCGAACACTGAAGCTTTCTTT. This sequence encodes CAWSANSNTEAFF.

The J gene is TRBJ1-4, the V gene TRBV5-4; 9 bases agree with TRBD1. J gave up 8 bases and V 8 bases, and 19 bases lay outside the gene matches. The CDR3 extends over 17 amino acids. The germline V gene has CDR1 SGHNT and CDR2 YYREEE (reference sequence). As DNA, the CDR3 is TGTGCCAGACTCTTTGAGTGCGACAGGGGGTTTTACGAAAAACTGTTTTTT. Protein product: CARLFECDRGFYEKLFF.

In its sample, this clone was seen a few times. This rearrangement joins TRBV4-3 to TRBJ2-7; 9 bases are shared with TRBD1. The CDR3 totals 15 residues. Germline V gives CDR1 LGHNA, CDR2 YSLEER. V lost 1 base, J lost 3 bases, and 4 bases stayed unmatched. The CDR3 region is CASSQVADRGYEQYF. The DNA for the CDR3 is TGCGCCAGCAGCCAAGTGGCGGACAGGGGCTACGAGCAGTACTTC.

J is TRBJ2-7 and V is TRBV19, with 12 bases identical to TRBD1. This CDR3 region has 17 residues. Germline V gives CDR1 LNHDA, CDR2 SQIVND (reference sequence). The V and J ends lost 6 bases and 5 bases, in that order; junction bases with no gene match: 14. The CDR3 sequence: CASSPGQGARFGDEQYF. Written as DNA, the CDR3 is TGTGCCAGTAGCCCGGGACAGGGGGCGCGCTTTGGGGACGAGCAGTACTTC.

CDR3 region: CASSYGTDYGYTF. The DNA of the CDR3 is TGTGCCAGCAGTTACGGGACAGACTATGGCTACACCTTC. This chain uses TRBV6-5 with TRBJ1-2; TRBD1 agrees at 7 bases. Losses at the gene ends were 2 bases for V and 3 bases for J; bases not matched to a gene: 0. The germline V gene encodes CDR1 MNHEY and CDR2 SVGAGI. This CDR3 spans 13 amino acids.

The J gene is TRBJ1-3, the V gene TRBV29-1; 12 nucleotides agree with TRBD1. CDR1 and CDR2 (germline): SQVTM, ANQGSEA. The CDR3 consists of 14 residues. V shed 3 bases, J shed 7 bases, and the junction held 4 bases outside the gene matches. The CDR3 DNA sequence: TGCAGCGTTGAGGGACAGGGGGCACGGAACACCATATATTTT. Residues: CSVEGQGARNTIYF. The whole variable domain, remainder taken from reference TRBV29-1 and TRBJ1-3, is SAVISQKPSRDICQRGTSLTIQCQVDSQVTMMFWYRQQPGQSLTLIATANQGSEATYESGFVIDKFPISRPNLTFSTLTVSNMSPEDSSIYLCSVEGQGARNTIYFGEGSWLTVV.

This clone was counted a few times. The chain joins TRBV9 to TRBJ1-3; TRBD1 matches at 9 bases. This CDR3 contains 18 residues. The trim removed 3 bases at V and 2 bases at J, leaving 12 bases unmatched. Per the germline V gene, CDR1 is SGDLS and CDR2 is YYNGEE. CDR3: CASSGIQPGQGPGNTIYF. The CDR3 bases are TGTGCCAGCAGCGGGATCCAACCGGGACAGGGCCCTGGAAACACCATATATTTT. Full variable domain (remainder filled in from reference TRBV9 and TRBJ1-3): DSGVTQTPKHLITATGQRVTLRCSPRSGDLSVYWYQQSLDQGLQFLIQYYNGEERAKGNILERFSAQQFPDLHSELNLSSLELGDSALYFCASSGIQPGQGPGNTIYFGEGSWLTVV.

This clone was picked up a small number of times. The rearrangement links TRBV28 to TRBJ2-7, with 14 bases identical to TRBD2. J was trimmed by 3 bases and V by 7 bases; bases with no gene match: 5. This CDR3 contains 15 residues. CDR1 MDHEN and CDR2 SYDVKM come from the germline V gene. The CDR3, as DNA: TGTGCCAGCAACCCGGGACTAGCGGGAGTCTACGAGCAGTACTTC. It specifies CASNPGLAGVYEQYF.

This clone has just a few counts. The chain combines TRBV19 with TRBJ2-5; possibly TRBD1 for D (7 bases). CDR1 and CDR2 (germline): LNHDA, SQIVND (reference sequence). CDR3 length: 16 residues. The ends were cut back, 3 bases at V and 5 bases at J, with 19 bases in the middle. This CDR3 is CASSMNRRDSRETQYF. The CDR3 nucleotides read TGTGCCAGTAGTATGAATCGGCGGGACAGTCGGGAGACCCAGTACTTC.